The clone carrying this TCR beta chain has only one observation. This entry belongs to a study of tumor and adjacent non-tumor tissue in lung cancer. RNA was extracted from bulk tissue without any cell sorting. This CDR3 comprises 16 residues. CDR1 is DFQATT and CDR2 is SNEGSKA in the germline V gene (reference sequence). Losses at the gene ends were 1 base for V and 9 bases for J; bases not matched to a gene: 11. The library came from three nested PCR rounds adapted from ARM-PCR protocols. TCRdb itself ran the multiplex PCR reads through MiXCR, one entry per CDR3 protein. The table shows about 78,000 distinct CDR3 sequences, with roughly 80% occurring only once.

Sequencing was carried out using lung tumor tissue. The origin of this receptor is a woman in her forties or fifties with non-small cell lung cancer. The gene calls are TRBV20-1 and TRBJ2-2, with 10 bases fitting TRBD1. Here the CDR3 DNA reads TGCAGTGCTAGAGGGATAAGACAGGGGGCCGCATGGGAGCTGTTTTTT. Amino acids: CSARGIRQGAAWELFF.